The 16 T cell receptor beta chains in this list originate from one sample, sequenced in a study of blood T cell repertoires in COVID-19. Assay: immunoSEQ multiplex PCR; the TCRdb copy retains only in-frame clones and omits some. The sample holds under 90,000 clones, about 70% seen once. The specimen was peripheral blood. The origin of the receptors is a man aged 50 to 59 with active or convalescent COVID-19.

This clone was detected a few times. V and J are TRBV27 and TRBJ1-5, with TRBD1 matching 9 bases. The V and J ends lost 1 base and 3 bases, in that order; junction bases with no gene match: 4. This CDR3 is built from 16 residues. Germline V gene lookup returns CDR1 MNHEY and CDR2 SMNVEV (reference sequence). The CDR3 DNA sequence: TGTGCCAGCAGTTTATTTGGGGACAGGGACAATCAGCCCCAGCATTTT. Its translation: CASSLFGDRDNQPQHF.

The chain carries TRBV7-6 and TRBJ1-4; 11 nucleotides line up with TRBD1. Germline CDR1 SGHVS, CDR2 FNYEAQ. The length of the CDR3 is 17 residues. With V trimmed by 3 bases and J by 7 bases, 10 bases remained unmatched. The CDR3 region has the DNA TGTGCCAGCAGCTTGGATGCCTTGGGACAGGGGGTTGAAAAACTGTTTTTT. Its translation is CASSLDALGQGVEKLFF. The variable domain in full, with the rest retrieved from reference TRBV7-6 and TRBJ1-4, is GAGVSQSPRYKVTKRGQDVALRCDPISGHVSLYWYRQALGQGPEFLTYFNYEAQQDKSGLPNDRFSAERPEGSISTLTIQRTEQRDSAMYRCASSLDALGQGVEKLFFGSGTQLSVL.

The rearrangement links TRBV2 to TRBJ2-2; 8 bases map to TRBD2. CDR3 length: 15 amino acids. The V gene end was trimmed by 8 bases and the J gene end by 4 bases; junction bases not matched to a gene: 9. The germline V gene has CDR1 SNHLY and CDR2 FYNNEI. The CDR3 DNA reads as TGTGCCAGCGAGCAGGAGCGGGGGTTCACCGGGGAGCTGTTTTTT. This codes for CASEQERGFTGELFF.

The rearrangement uses TRBV11-2 and TRBJ1-2, with TRBD1 identical over 9 bases. This CDR3 is 14 amino acids long. The germline CDR1 and CDR2 sequences are SGHAT and FQNNGV. Germline trimming cut 5 bases from V and 7 bases from J; bases unmatched to any gene: 8. The CDR3 DNA is TGTGCCAGCAGCCCCCAACAGGGGGCGGCTGGCTACACCTTC. Translated, it gives CASSPQQGAAGYTF.

This clone showed up just a few times. The chain uses TRBV28 and TRBJ1-4, with a tentative D call TRBD1 (6 bases). V was pared by 7 bases and J by 8 bases, with 20 bases between. The CDR3 runs to 15 residues. The V gene's germline CDR1 is MDHEN and CDR2 SYDVKM. CDR3 nucleotide sequence: TGTGCCAGCATCCTTGGGGGGGCCTCCGGGGAAAAACTGTTTTTT. This sequence encodes CASILGGASGEKLFF.

This sequence joins TRBV13 and TRBJ2-5; TRBD2 aligns across 7 bases. V lost 5 bases, J lost 5 bases, and 11 bases stayed unmatched. The V gene's germline CDR1 is PRHDT and CDR2 FYEKMQ (reference sequence). This CDR3 contains 15 residues. In DNA form, the CDR3 reads TGTGCCAGCAGCCTTGGGACTATTGGGGGGGAGACCCAGTACTTC. Encoded protein: CASSLGTIGGETQYF.

The V and J genes are TRBV19 and TRBJ1-4, with unresolved D. Germline V gene lookup returns CDR1 LNHDA and CDR2 SQIVND (reference sequence). Trimming shortened V by 3 bases and J by 11 bases, and 16 bases separated the two germline ends. The CDR3 length is 14 residues. For the CDR3, the DNA is TGTGCCAGTAGTATCCCGACATCTGCCTCGAAACTGTTTTTT. This translates into CASSIPTSASKLFF.

The rearrangement links TRBV14 to TRBJ2-5; D unclear. Germline V lookup: CDR1 SGHDN, CDR2 FVKESK. V gave up 2 bases and J gave up 5 bases, with 6 bases separating them. The CDR3 is 12 amino acids. This chain's CDR3 is CASSQNGETQYF. The CDR3 DNA is TGTGCCAGCAGCCAAAACGGGGAGACCCAGTACTTC.

The V call is TRBV7-2, the J call TRBJ2-7; 11 nucleotides align to TRBD1. Looked up from germline, CDR1 is SGHTA and CDR2 is FQGNSA. This CDR3 is built from 14 residues. J was trimmed by 5 bases and V by 5 bases; bases with no gene match: 5. In DNA form, the CDR3 reads TGTGCCAGCAGCCGGGACAGGGGGAGAGACGAGCAGTACTTC. It specifies CASSRDRGRDEQYF.

J is TRBJ1-1 and V is TRBV7-2; D ambiguous. Germline V gives CDR1 SGHTA, CDR2 FQGNSA. Trimming left V 5 bases short and J 3 bases short, with 13 bases between. CDR3 length: 14 residues. CDR3 loop: CASSTYRVDTEAFF. CDR3 nucleotide sequence: TGTGCCAGCAGCACGTACCGGGTCGACACTGAAGCTTTCTTT.

The chain uses TRBV18 and TRBJ1-4, with no clear D. CDR3 length: 13 residues. Germline lookup yields CDR1 KGHSH and CDR2 LQKENI. Trimming cost V 3 bases and J 8 bases, with 10 bases left between them. For the CDR3, the DNA is TGTGCCAGCTCACCGTCAGCGGGAGAAAAACTGTTTTTT. It codes for CASSPSAGEKLFF.

The V gene is TRBV5-1, the J gene TRBJ2-5; TRBD1 matches 9 bases. There are 16 residues in the CDR3. V shed 4 bases, J shed 5 bases, and the junction held 12 bases outside the gene matches. Germline-derived CDR1 and CDR2 are SGHRS and YFSETQ. The CDR3 nucleotides are TGCGCCAGCAGCGTGGGGCCGGGACAGGGCGCGGAGACCCAGTACTTC. Residues: CASSVGPGQGAETQYF.

This sequence joins TRBV4-3 and TRBJ2-7, with 7 bases identical to TRBD1. The trim removed 4 bases at V and 3 bases at J, leaving 6 bases unmatched. The CDR3 sequence is 14 residues long. Germline V gives CDR1 LGHNA, CDR2 YSLEER. CDR3 loop: CASSRKQGNYEQYF. The CDR3 DNA reads TGCGCCAGCAGCCGAAAACAGGGGAACTACGAGCAGTACTTC.

This clone appeared many times. The chain recombines TRBV5-6 with TRBJ1-2; D uncertain. This CDR3 is 17 amino acids long. CDR1 SGHDT and CDR2 YYEEEE come from the germline V gene. Trimming took off 6 bases at V and 4 bases at J, with 25 bases between the two ends. This CDR3 is CASTAPRATGKTYGYTF. The DNA of the CDR3 is TGTGCCAGCACCGCCCCGCGGGCCACCGGGAAAACCTATGGCTACACCTTC. Combining the CDR3 with reference TRBV5-6 and TRBJ1-2 gives the whole variable domain DAGVTQSPTHLIKTRGQQVTLRCSPKSGHDTVSWYQQALGQGPQFIFQYYEEEERQRGNFPDRFSGHQFPNYSSELNVNALLLGDSALYLCASTAPRATGKTYGYTFGSGTRLTVV.

The V and J genes are TRBV2 and TRBJ1-2; 10 positions agree with TRBD1. CDR1 is SNHLY, CDR2 FYNNEI, per germline. The CDR3 covers 14 residues. With 4 bases clipped from V and 2 bases from J, the junction kept 1 base outside the gene matches. The CDR3 region has the DNA TGTGCCAGCAGTGCGGGACAGGGGAACTATGGCTACACCTTC. This sequence encodes CASSAGQGNYGYTF.

In its sample, this clone was seen once. The V and J genes are TRBV5-5 and TRBJ2-3; 12 nucleotides agree with TRBD2. CDR1 and CDR2 from the germline V gene are SGHKS and YYEKEE (reference sequence). Trimming cost V 1 base and J 3 bases; bases outside gene matches: 3. The CDR3 has 16 residues. Here the CDR3 reads CASSLSLAGGTDTQYF. In nucleotides, the CDR3 is TGTGCCAGCAGCTTGTCACTAGCGGGGGGAACAGATACGCAGTATTTT.